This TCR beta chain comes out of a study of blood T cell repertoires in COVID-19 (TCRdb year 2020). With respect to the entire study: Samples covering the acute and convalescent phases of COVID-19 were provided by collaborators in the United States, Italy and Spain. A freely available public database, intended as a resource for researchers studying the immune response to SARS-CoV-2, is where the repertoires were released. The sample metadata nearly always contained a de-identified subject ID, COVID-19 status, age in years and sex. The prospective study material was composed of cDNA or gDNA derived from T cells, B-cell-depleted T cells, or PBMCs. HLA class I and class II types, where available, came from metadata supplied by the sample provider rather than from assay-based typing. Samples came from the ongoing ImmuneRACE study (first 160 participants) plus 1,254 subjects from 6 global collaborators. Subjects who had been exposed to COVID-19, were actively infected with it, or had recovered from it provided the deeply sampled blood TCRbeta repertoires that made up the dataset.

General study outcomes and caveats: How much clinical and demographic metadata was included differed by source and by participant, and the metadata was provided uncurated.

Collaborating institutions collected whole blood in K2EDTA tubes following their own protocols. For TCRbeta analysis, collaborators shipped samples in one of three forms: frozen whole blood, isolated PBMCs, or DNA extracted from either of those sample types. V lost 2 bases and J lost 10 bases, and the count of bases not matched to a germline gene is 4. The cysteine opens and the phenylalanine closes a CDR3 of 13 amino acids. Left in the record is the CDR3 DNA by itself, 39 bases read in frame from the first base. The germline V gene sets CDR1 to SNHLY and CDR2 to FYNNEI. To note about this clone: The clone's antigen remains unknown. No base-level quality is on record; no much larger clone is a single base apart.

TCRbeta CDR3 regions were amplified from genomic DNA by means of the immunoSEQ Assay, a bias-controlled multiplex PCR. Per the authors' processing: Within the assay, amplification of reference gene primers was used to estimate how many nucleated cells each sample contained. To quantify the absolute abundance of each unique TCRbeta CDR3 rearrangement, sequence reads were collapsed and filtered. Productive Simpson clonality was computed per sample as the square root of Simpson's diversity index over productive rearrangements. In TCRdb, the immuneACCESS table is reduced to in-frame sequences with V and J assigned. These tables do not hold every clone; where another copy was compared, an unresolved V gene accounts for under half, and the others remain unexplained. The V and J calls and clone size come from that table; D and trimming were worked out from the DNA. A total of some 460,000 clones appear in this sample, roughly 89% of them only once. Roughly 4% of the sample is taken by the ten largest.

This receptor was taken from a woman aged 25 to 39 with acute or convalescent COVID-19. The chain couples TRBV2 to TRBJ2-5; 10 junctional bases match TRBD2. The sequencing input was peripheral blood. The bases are TGTGCCAGCAGTGAACTAGCGGGGGTGGGCCAGTACTTC. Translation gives CASSELAGVGQYF. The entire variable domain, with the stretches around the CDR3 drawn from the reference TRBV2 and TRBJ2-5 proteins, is EPEVTQTPSHQVTQMGQEVILRCVPISNHLYFYWYRQILGQKVEFLVSFYNNEISEKSEIFDDQFSVERPDGSNFTLKIRSTKLEDSAMYFCASSELAGVGQYFGPGTRLLVL.